This T cell receptor (beta chain) was obtained from a study of cytomegalovirus exposure and HLA in healthy donors. Study-level findings and limits: Many donors carried some public TCRs, although rarity characterized most TCR sequences.

A remark on this clone: What it recognizes is unknown.

PCR involved 60 Vbeta and 13 Jbeta primers. Profiling relied on immunoSEQ multiplex PCR, and the TCRdb table lists in-frame clones only, not all of them. The table shows over 150,000 clones, with 70% to 80% occurring only once. CDR1 is GTSNPN, CDR2 SVGIG, per germline (reference sequence). The CDR3 runs 12 residues. The V gene lost 8 bases and the J gene lost 0 bases, with 10 bases spanning the gap. The TCR sequence derives from a man younger than 40 in good health and CMV-seropositive. The chain couples TRBV30 to TRBJ1-1; perhaps TRBD1 as D (5 bases). The sequenced sample was PBMCs. In nucleotides, the CDR3 is TGTGCCAGGGGCAGTTTGAACACTGAAGCTTTCTTT. Translation gives CARGSLNTEAFF.